This TCR beta chain derives from a study of technical replicates of blood from a few donors. V dropped 6 bases and J dropped 5; count of bases not matched to a gene: 4. This CDR3 is built from 13 residues. Germline V gives CDR1 MNHNS, CDR2 SASEGT. Clones were sequenced by immunoSEQ multiplex PCR, and TCRdb holds only the in-frame ones, with some missing. The sample includes about 75,000 clones, about 91% of them seen just once. The chain has TRBV6-1 and TRBJ2-3; TRBD1 agrees at 8 bases. Material for sequencing was T cells isolated from PBMCs. This TCR was recovered from a human donor in good health. The CDR3 DNA reads TGTGCCAGCAGATGGACAGGGAGAGATACGCAGTATTTT. Translation gives CASRWTGRDTQYF.